The next 3 T cell receptor beta chains were all read from a single sample in a study of sequential checkpoint blockade in melanoma. Treatment meaning: randomized to nivolumab then ipilimumab (arm A) or the reverse (arm B). Assay: immunoSEQ multiplex PCR; the TCRdb copy retains only in-frame clones and omits some. The data contain about 28,000 clones, under 85% of them singletons. Sequencing was performed on CD8+ T cells sorted from blood (inferred from file names), taken from a patient given nivolumab and ipilimumab in sequence. These TCRs come from a human donor with melanoma.

As regards this clone: Other DNA sequences in the sample encode the same CDR3. The J gene is TRBJ1-6, the V gene TRBV5-1; 7 bases fit TRBD1. Germline V CDR1 and CDR2: SGHRS, YFSETQ. This CDR3 has 15 residues. Losses at the gene ends were 4 bases for V and 6 bases for J; bases not matched to a gene: 7. The CDR3 DNA follows: TGCGCCAGCAGCGTCGACAGGGCTCTTAATTCACCCCTCCACTTT. Residues: CASSVDRALNSPLHF.

The V and J genes are TRBV2 and TRBJ2-7; 7 nucleotides match TRBD2. Germline values: CDR1 SNHLY, CDR2 FYNNEI. The CDR3 runs 12 residues. Trimming at V came to 8 bases and at J to 2 bases, leaving 3 bases not matched to a gene. Here the CDR3 reads CASRAGAYEQYF. Written as DNA, the CDR3 is TGTGCCAGCCGTGCGGGGGCCTACGAGCAGTACTTC.

This chain links TRBV28 with TRBJ1-4; a weak D match, TRBD1 (6 bases). This CDR3 has 16 residues. V was pared by 0 bases and J by 0 bases, with 8 bases between. From germline, CDR1 is MDHEN and CDR2 SYDVKM. The CDR3 nucleotides read TGTGCCAGCAGTTTATGGAACAGGGCAACTAATGAAAAACTGTTTTTT. Its protein is CASSLWNRATNEKLFF.